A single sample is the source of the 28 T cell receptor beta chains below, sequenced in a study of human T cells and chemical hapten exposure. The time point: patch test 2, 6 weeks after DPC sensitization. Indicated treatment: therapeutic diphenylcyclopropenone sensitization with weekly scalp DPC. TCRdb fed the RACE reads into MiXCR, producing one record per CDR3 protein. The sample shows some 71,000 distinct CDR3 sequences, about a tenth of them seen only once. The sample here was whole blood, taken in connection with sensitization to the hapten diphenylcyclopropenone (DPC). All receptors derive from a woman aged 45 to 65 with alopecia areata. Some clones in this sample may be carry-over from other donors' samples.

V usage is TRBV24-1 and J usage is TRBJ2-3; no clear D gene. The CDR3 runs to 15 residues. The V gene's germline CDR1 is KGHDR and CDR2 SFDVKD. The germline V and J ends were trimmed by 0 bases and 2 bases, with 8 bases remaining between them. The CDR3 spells CATSDLRWDTDTQYF. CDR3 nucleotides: TGTGCCACCAGTGATTTGCGTTGGGACACAGATACGCAGTATTTT.

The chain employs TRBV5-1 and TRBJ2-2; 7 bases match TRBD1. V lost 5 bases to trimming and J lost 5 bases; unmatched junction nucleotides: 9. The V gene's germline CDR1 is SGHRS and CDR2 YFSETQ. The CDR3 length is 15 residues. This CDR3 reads CASSRWAGGTGELFF. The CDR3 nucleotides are TGCGCCAGCAGTCGGTGGGCAGGGGGAACCGGGGAGCTGTTTTTT.

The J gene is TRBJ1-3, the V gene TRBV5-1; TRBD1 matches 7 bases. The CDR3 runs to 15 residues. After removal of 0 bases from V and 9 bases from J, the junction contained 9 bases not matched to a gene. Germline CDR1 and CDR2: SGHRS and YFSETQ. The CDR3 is CASSLGPDRASTIYF. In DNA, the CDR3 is TGCGCCAGCAGCTTGGGCCCCGACAGGGCCAGCACCATATATTTT.

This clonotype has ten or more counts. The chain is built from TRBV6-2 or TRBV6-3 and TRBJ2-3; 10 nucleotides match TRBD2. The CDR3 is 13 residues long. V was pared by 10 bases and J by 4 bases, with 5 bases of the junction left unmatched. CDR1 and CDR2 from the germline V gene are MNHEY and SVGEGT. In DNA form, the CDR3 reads TGTGCCACCAGGGGACTAGCGTCAGATACGCAGTATTTT. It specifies CATRGLASDTQYF.

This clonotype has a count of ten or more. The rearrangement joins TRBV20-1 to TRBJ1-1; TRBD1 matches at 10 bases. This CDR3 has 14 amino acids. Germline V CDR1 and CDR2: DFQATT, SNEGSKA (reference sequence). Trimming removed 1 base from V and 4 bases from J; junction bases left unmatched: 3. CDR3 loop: CSARAGTGVTEAFF. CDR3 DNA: TGCAGTGCTAGAGCGGGGACAGGGGTCACTGAAGCTTTCTTT.

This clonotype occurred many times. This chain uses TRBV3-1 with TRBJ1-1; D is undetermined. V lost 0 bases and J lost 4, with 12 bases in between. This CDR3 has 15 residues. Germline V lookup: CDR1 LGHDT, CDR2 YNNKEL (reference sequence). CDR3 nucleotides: TGTGCCAGCAGCCAAGAGGGGATGATGGGCACTGAAGCTTTCTTT. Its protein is CASSQEGMMGTEAFF.

CDR3 amino acids: CASSLLHSGTPPYEQYF. The DNA for the CDR3 is TGTGCCAGCAGCTTATTACATTCGGGGACGCCACCCTACGAGCAGTACTTC. The V and J genes are TRBV7-2 and TRBJ2-7; either TRBD1 or TRBD2 may fit D (5 bases each). Trimming pared 2 bases from V and 2 bases from J, leaving 19 bases between. Germline V gene data show CDR1 as SGHTA and CDR2 as FQGNSA. This CDR3 comprises 17 residues.

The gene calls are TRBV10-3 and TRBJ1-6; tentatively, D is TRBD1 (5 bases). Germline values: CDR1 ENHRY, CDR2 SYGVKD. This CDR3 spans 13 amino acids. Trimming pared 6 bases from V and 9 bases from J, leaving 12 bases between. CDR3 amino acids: CAIRGLRGSPLHF. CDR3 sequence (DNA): TGTGCCATCAGGGGACTCCGTGGTTCACCCCTCCACTTT.

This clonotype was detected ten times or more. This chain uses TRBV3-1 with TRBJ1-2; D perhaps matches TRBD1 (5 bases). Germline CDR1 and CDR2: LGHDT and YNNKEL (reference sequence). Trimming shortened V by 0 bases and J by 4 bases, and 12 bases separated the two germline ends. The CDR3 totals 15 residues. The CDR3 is CASSQDPTETYGYTF. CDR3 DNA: TGTGCCAGCAGCCAAGACCCGACAGAGACCTATGGCTACACCTTC. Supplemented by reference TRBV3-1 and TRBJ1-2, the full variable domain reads DTAVSQTPKYLVTQMGNDKSIKCEQNLGHDTMYWYKQDSKKFLKIMFSYNNKELIINETVPNRFSPKSPDKAHLNLHINSLELGDSAVYFCASSQDPTETYGYTFGSGTRLTVV.

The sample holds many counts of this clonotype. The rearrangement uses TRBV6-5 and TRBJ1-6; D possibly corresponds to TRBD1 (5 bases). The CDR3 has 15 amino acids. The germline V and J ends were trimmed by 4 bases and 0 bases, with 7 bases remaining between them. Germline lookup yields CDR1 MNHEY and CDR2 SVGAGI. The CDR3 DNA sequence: TGTGCCAGCAGTTCAGGGAGCTCCTATAATTCACCCCTCCACTTT. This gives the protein CASSSGSSYNSPLHF.

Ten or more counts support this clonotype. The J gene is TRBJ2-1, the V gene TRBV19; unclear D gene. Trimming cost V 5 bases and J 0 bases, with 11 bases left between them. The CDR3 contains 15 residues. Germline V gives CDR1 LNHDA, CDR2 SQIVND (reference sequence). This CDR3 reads CASSAPPSSYNEQFF. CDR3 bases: TGTGCCAGTAGTGCCCCGCCGAGCTCCTACAATGAGCAGTTCTTC.

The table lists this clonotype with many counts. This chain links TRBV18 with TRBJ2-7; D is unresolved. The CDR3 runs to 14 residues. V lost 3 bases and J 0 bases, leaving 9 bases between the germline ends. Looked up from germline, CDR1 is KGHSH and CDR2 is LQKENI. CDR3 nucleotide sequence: TGTGCCAGCTCACCGACCTACAGCTCCTACGAGCAGTACTTC. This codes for CASSPTYSSYEQYF.

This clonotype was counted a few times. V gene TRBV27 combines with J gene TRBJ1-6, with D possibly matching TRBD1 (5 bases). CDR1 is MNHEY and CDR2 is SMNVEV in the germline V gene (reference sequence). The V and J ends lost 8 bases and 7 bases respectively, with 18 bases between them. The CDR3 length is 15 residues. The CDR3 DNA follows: TGTGCCAGCCGCACGGCGGGGGGAAGGAATTCACCCCTCCACTTT. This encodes CASRTAGGRNSPLHF.

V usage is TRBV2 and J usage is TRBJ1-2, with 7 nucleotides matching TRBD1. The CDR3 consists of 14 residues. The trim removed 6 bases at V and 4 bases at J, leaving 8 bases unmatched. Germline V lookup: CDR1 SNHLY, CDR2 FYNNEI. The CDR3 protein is CASRAGTVSYGYTF. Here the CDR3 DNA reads TGTGCCAGCAGAGCCGGGACAGTCTCCTATGGCTACACCTTC. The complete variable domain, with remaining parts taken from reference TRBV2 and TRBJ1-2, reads EPEVTQTPSHQVTQMGQEVILRCVPISNHLYFYWYRQILGQKVEFLVSFYNNEISEKSEIFDDQFSVERPDGSNFTLKIRSTKLEDSAMYFCASRAGTVSYGYTFGSGTRLTVV.

DNA for the CDR3: TGCAGCGTTGAAGGACAGGGAGATCAGCAGTACTTC. This codes for CSVEGQGDQQYF. This chain joins TRBV29-1 and TRBJ2-7, with TRBD1 matching 7 bases. Trimming removed 1 base from V and 8 bases from J; junction bases left unmatched: 5. CDR1 and CDR2 from the germline V gene are SQVTM and ANQGSEA. This CDR3 contains 12 residues.

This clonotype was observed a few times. CDR3: CASSLRGGGETYEQYF. CDR3 DNA: TGTGCCAGCAGTTTGCGAGGAGGGGGCGAAACCTACGAGCAGTACTTC. This rearrangement joins TRBV12-3 or TRBV12-4 to TRBJ2-7; possibly TRBD1 for D (7 bases). This CDR3 is 16 amino acids long. The V end was cut by 3 bases, the J end by 2 bases, with 17 bases between.

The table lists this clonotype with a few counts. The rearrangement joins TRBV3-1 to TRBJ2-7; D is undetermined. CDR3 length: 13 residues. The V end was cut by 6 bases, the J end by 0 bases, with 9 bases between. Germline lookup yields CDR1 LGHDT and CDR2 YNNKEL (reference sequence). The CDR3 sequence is CASSSTRSYEQYF. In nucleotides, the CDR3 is TGTGCCAGCAGTAGTACCCGCTCCTACGAGCAGTACTTC.

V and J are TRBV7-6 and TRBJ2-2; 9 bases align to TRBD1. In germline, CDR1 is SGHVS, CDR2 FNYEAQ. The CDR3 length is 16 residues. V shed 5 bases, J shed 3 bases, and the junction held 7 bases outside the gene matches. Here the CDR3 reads CASSPQGAQDTGELFF. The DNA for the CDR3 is TGTGCCAGCAGCCCACAGGGGGCGCAGGACACCGGGGAGCTGTTTTTT.

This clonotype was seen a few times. The CDR3 bases are TGTGCCAGCAGCCCTGGGCCTAGCGGGAGCACAGATACGCAGTATTTT. This encodes CASSPGPSGSTDTQYF. The chain links TRBV7-9 to TRBJ2-3, with 8 bases aligning to TRBD2. V dropped 5 bases and J dropped 0; count of bases not matched to a gene: 7. Germline V gives CDR1 SEHNR, CDR2 FQNEAQ (reference sequence). CDR3 length equals 16 residues. Combining the CDR3 with reference TRBV7-9 and TRBJ2-3 gives the whole variable domain DTGVSQNPRHKITKRGQNVTFRCDPISEHNRLYWYRQTLGQGPEFLTYFQNEAQLEKSRLLSDRFSAERPKGSFSTLEIQRTEQGDSAMYLCASSPGPSGSTDTQYFGPGTRLTVL.

For the CDR3, the DNA is TGCGCCAGCAGCCCCGGGACCACTAAGACCGGGGAGCTGTTTTTT. Residues: CASSPGTTKTGELFF. J is TRBJ2-2 and V is TRBV5-1; either TRBD1 or TRBD2 may supply D (5 bases each). CDR1 and CDR2 (germline): SGHRS, YFSETQ. Trimming took 4 bases from V and 5 from J, leaving 15 bases between them. The CDR3 spans 15 residues.

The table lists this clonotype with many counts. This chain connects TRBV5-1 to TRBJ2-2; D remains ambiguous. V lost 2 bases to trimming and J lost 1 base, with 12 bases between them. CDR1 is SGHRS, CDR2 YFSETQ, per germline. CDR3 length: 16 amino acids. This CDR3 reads CASSLWRTGNTGELFF. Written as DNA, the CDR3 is TGCGCCAGCAGCTTATGGCGGACGGGGAACACCGGGGAGCTGTTTTTT. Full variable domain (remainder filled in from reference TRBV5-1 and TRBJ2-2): KAGVTQTPRYLIKTRGQQVTLSCSPISGHRSVSWYQQTPGQGLQFLFEYFSETQRNKGNFPGRFSGRQFSNSRSEMNVSTLELGDSALYLCASSLWRTGNTGELFFGEGSRLTVL.

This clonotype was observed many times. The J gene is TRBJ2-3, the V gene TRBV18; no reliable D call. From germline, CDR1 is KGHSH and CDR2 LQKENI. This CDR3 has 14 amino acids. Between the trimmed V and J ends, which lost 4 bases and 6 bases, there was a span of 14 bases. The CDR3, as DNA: TGTGCCAGCTCACTTGAGCGTCTAGTGGATACGCAGTATTTT. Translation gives CASSLERLVDTQYF. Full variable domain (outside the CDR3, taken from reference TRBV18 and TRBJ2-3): NAGVMQNPRHLVRRRGQEARLRCSPMKGHSHVYWYRQLPEEGLKFMVYLQKENIIDESGMPKERFSAEFPKEGPSILRIQQVVRGDSAAYFCASSLERLVDTQYFGPGTRLTVL.

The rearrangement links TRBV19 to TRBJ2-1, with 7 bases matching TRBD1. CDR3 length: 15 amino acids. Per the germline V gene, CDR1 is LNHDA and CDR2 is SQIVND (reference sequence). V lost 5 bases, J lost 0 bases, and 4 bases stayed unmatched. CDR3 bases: TGTGCCAGTAGTGTGGACAGGAGCTCCTACAATGAGCAGTTCTTC. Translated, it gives CASSVDRSSYNEQFF.

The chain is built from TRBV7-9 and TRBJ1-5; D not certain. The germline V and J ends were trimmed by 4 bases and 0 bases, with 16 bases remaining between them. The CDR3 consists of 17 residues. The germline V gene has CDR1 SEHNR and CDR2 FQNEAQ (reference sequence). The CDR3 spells CASSSTNQEYSNQPQHF. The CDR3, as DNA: TGTGCCAGCAGCTCTACAAACCAGGAATATAGCAATCAGCCCCAGCATTTT.

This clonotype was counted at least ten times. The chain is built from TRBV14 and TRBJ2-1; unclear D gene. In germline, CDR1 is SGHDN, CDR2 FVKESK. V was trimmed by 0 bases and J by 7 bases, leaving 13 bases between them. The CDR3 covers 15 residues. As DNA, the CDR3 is TGTGCCAGCAGCCAAGAGTCGTCCAGATTTAATGAGCAGTTCTTC. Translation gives CASSQESSRFNEQFF.

CDR3 protein: CASSQRGDTEAFF. The CDR3 DNA sequence: TGTGCCAGCAGCCAAAGGGGAGACACTGAAGCTTTCTTT. V and J are TRBV3-1 and TRBJ1-1; D may be TRBD1 (5 bases). The CDR3 is made up of 13 amino acids. Germline CDR1 is LGHDT and CDR2 is YNNKEL (reference sequence). The germline V and J ends were trimmed by 2 bases and 3 bases, with 7 bases remaining between them.

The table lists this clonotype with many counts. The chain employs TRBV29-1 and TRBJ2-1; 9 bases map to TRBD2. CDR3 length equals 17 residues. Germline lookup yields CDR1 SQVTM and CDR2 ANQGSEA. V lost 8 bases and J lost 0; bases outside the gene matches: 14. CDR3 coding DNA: TGCAGCTCTGTGCTAGCGGGATTAAGGAGCTCCTACAATGAGCAGTTCTTC. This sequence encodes CSSVLAGLRSSYNEQFF.

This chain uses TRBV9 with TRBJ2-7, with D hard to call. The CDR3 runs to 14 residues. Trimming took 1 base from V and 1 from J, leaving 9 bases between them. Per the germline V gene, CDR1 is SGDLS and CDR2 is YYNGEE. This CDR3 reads CASSVYEASYEQYF. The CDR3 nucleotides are TGTGCCAGCAGCGTATACGAAGCATCCTACGAGCAGTACTTC.